This T cell receptor (beta chain) was recorded in a study of T cells in Graves' hyperthyroidism and ophthalmopathy. RNA transcripts served as the template for amplifying TCR beta CDR3 regions. RT-PCR in the first round (using the HTBI primer set) targeted the TCR CDR3. TCRdb used MiXCR to reprocess the multiplex PCR reads, holding one entry per CDR3 protein. Here the sample spans about 740,000 distinct CDR3 sequences, 14% being singletons. Absence of ophthalmopathy progression within 18 months defined stable Graves' hyperthyroidism. Clinical symptoms, serum thyroxine and TRAb, thyroid ultrasound and orbital computed tomography were used for the diagnoses. The authors obtained PBMCs from about 9 ml of fresh peripheral blood. V lost 1 base, J lost 0 bases, and 12 bases lay in between. This CDR3 is built from 17 residues. Germline V gene sequence: CDR1 SNHLY, CDR2 FYNNEI. Study observations and caveats: Blood also held most thyroid clonotypes expanded beyond 0.001.

This clonotype showed up many times. The target antigen is unknown. The chain links TRBV2 to TRBJ2-2, with D possibly being TRBD1 or TRBD2 (6 bases each). The source of this sequence is a woman aged 18-30 years with Graves' hyperthyroidism. The sequencing input was blood. For the CDR3, the DNA is TGTGCCAGCAGTGAAGTATGGGGGGCCGCGAACACCGGGGAGCTGTTTTTT. This translates into CASSEVWGAANTGELFF.